This TCR beta chain came from a study of shared clonotypes between healthy human individuals (dated by TCRdb to 2020 to 2021). Broadly, across the study: The cohort comprised a couple of women and a few men aged 18 to 49 years. For each donor, CD4 naive and CD4 memory were each given three plates, CD8 naive was given two plates, and CD8 memory was given one plate. Blood TCR repertoires of roughly five healthy adults were deeply sequenced to estimate repertoire size and the extent of clonotype sharing between individuals. To increase sequencing depth and limit assay-specific biases, different laboratories used diverse techniques to prepare libraries and sequence TCR repertoires. Each donor's leukapheresis produced roughly between roughly 0.94 and 9.5 billion PBMCs. Overall study outcomes, separate from this receptor: Larger estimated clonotype richness was generally found for naive subsets than for memory subsets. Pairwise subsampling indicated that sequencing depth was expected to affect the degree of clonotype sharing among donors. The small number of donors limited the genetic and exposure-history diversity represented. Sampling was limited to blood, and TCR repertoires in tissue likely differ from TCR repertoires in blood. When a few donors were compared, the shared fraction of clonotypes was 5% to 6.5% for naive CD4, less than 4% for naive CD8, roughly 2.5% for memory CD4, and around 0.37% for memory CD8. Even with the large sequencing depth, rarefaction of the sorted-subset datasets indicated that sequencing was incomplete. Compared with non-shared clonotypes, clonotypes shared by all four sorted-subset donors had higher generation probabilities.

Using the deep immunoSEQ assay, multiplex PCR amplified TCR CDR3 regions from genomic DNA. For each cell subset, the extracted genomic DNA was distributed evenly across all wells of several immunoSEQ 96-well plates, and each plate served as one replicate. Each replicate PCR for sorted subsets received about 220 ng genomic DNA, equal to about 29,000 T cell genomes. Purified libraries were measured with a Qubit 3.0 fluorometer, size-checked on a Bioanalyzer 2100, and measured again with the KAPA Library Quantification kit. Every immunoSEQ 96-well plate was sequenced on a dedicated single-read 150-cycle Illumina NextSeq 550 flow cell. The authors processed their data as follows. Because the immunoSEQ output held only junctional sequences and lacked quality scores, the filtering could not match the filtering applied to full-length reads. Sequences were annotated with PyIR, a Python wrapper for IgBLAST v1.9, using IMGT germline references to assign V/J genes and CDR3. Reads with weak V/J assignments (E-value above 1e-6), missing CDR3, stop codons, out-of-frame junctions, or ambiguous translated residues were removed. V3J clonotypes were defined as sequences sharing the same inferred V gene, J gene, and CDR3 amino acid sequence. The percentage overlap between two repertoires was calculated by dividing the number of shared unique clonotypes by the size of the smaller repertoire. Three approaches were used to assess repertoire richness: RTK rarefaction, the Chao1 estimator, and Recon v2.1 estimates of unobserved clonotypes. OLGA was used to compute generation probabilities for all TCRbeta clonotypes that the gDNA method yielded from four donors. TCRdb's version of the immuneACCESS table is confined to in-frame rearrangements and falls short of the full clone set. An unresolved V gene accounts for under half of the shortfall where checked; the remainder is of unknown origin. D and trimming come from the DNA, and the V and J calls and clone size come from that table. Present in this sample are 550,000 to 700,000 clones, more than 70% of which were seen just once. Jointly, the top ten make up around 1.8% of the sample.

The donors were healthy, HIV-negative adults who had no recently reported acute infections or vaccinations. Every donor was a Caucasian adult living in Nashville, Tennessee, USA. CD4+ T cells were enriched by magnetic negative selection; naive cells were then positively selected on CD45RA, and the negative fraction formed the memory subset. After blood collection by leukapheresis, PBMCs were isolated using Ficoll-Histopaque density gradient centrifugation and then cryopreserved in the vapor phase of liquid nitrogen. Analytical flow cytometry was used to check the purity and quantity of each magnetically sorted T cell population. Each sorted fraction had its genomic DNA isolated and then quantified by UV absorbance on a Nanodrop 2000c. The CDR3 runs 16 amino acids, cysteine and phenylalanine included. The read is trimmed to its CDR3 DNA, 48 bases read in frame from base 1. CDR1 and CDR2 (SEHNR, FQNEAQ) derive from the germline V gene (reference sequence). Deletion took 1 base off V and 2 bases off J, with a span of 12 bases between the germline ends.

This clone has just a few counts. The antigen it binds to is not known. Base qualities are missing; no much larger clone stands one base away. This TCR came from a woman between 25 and 40 years old in good health. Sequenced input: memory CD4+ T cells sorted from blood. The sample's cell subset or site label is to be understood as: CD45RA-negative fraction. The V gene is TRBV7-9 and the J gene is TRBJ1-5, with the D gene too uncertain to name. The sequenced DNA is TGTGCCAGCAGCTTAGAATTCGGAGTAGGCAATCAGCCCCAGCATTTT. This encodes CASSLEFGVGNQPQHF.